These 16 T cell receptor beta chains originate from one sample sequenced in a study of radiation and T cells in renal cell carcinoma. The data were produced by immunoSEQ multiplex PCR, yet TCRdb's version contains in-frame clones alone and is incomplete. The sample has just over 150,000 clones, approximately 90% seen once. The time point was: blood 2 weeks post-SBRT. The sample's treatment: 15 Gy SBRT to primary tumor, nephrectomy 4 weeks later. The sample was blood, taken from a patient whose treatment included radiotherapy and nephrectomy. The receptors derive from a woman between 45 and 60 years old with renal cell carcinoma.

The DNA of the CDR3 is TGTGCCAGCAGCTTGGAGACAGGGAAAGAGACCCAGTACTTC. This translates into CASSLETGKETQYF. The chain is built from TRBV5-4 and TRBJ2-5; 7 bases line up with TRBD1. With V trimmed by 0 bases and J by 3 bases, 2 bases remained unmatched. CDR3 length equals 14 residues. Germline V CDR1 and CDR2: SGHNT, YYREEE (reference sequence). Together with reference TRBV5-4 and TRBJ2-5, the CDR3 gives the full variable domain: ETGVTQSPTHLIKTRGQQVTLRCSSQSGHNTVSWYQQALGQGPQFIFQYYREEENGRGNFPPRFSGLQFPNYSSELNVNALELDDSALYLCASSLETGKETQYFGPGTRLLVL.

Concerning this clone itself: In the same sample, other DNA sequences code for this CDR3. The chain employs TRBV18 and TRBJ2-3; D call uncertain. CDR1 is KGHSH and CDR2 is LQKENI in the germline V gene. Deletions cut 3 bases from V and 7 bases from J, with 5 bases between. The length of the CDR3 is 11 residues. CDR3 loop: CASSPENTQYF. The CDR3 DNA sequence: TGTGCCAGCTCACCGGAGAATACGCAGTATTTT.

The chain couples TRBV7-9 to TRBJ1-5, with D maybe TRBD1 (5 bases). V was clipped by 5 bases and J by 5 bases, with 13 bases between them. The CDR3 is 14 residues long. Germline V gene data show CDR1 as SEHNR and CDR2 as FQNEAQ (reference sequence). CDR3 amino acids: CASSPGTVDQPQHF. The CDR3 DNA sequence: TGTGCCAGCAGCCCAGGGACGGTTGATCAGCCCCAGCATTTT. Looking up the rest from reference TRBV7-9 and TRBJ1-5 gives the full variable domain: DTGVSQNPRHKITKRGQNVTFRCDPISEHNRLYWYRQTLGQGPEFLTYFQNEAQLEKSRLLSDRFSAERPKGSFSTLEIQRTEQGDSAMYLCASSPGTVDQPQHFGDGTRLSIL.

The J gene is TRBJ2-4, the V gene TRBV7-9, with 7 bases aligning to TRBD1. CDR3 length: 16 amino acids. V was clipped by 5 bases and J by 1 base; unmatched bases: 8. Germline V gives CDR1 SEHNR, CDR2 FQNEAQ (reference sequence). CDR3 nucleotides: TGTGCCAGCAGCGAGGGGGCAGGCATTGCCAAAAACATTCAGTACTTC. This sequence encodes CASSEGAGIAKNIQYF.

The V and J genes are TRBV28 and TRBJ1-5, with 9 bases fitting TRBD1. V trimming: 5 bases; J trimming: 7 bases; junction bases outside the gene matches: 6. The CDR3 is 14 residues long. Germline values: CDR1 MDHEN, CDR2 SYDVKM. The CDR3 loop reads CASSKQGARQPQHF. Here the CDR3 DNA reads TGTGCCAGCAGTAAACAGGGGGCTCGCCAGCCCCAGCATTTT.

The chain couples TRBV5-1 to TRBJ1-6; TRBD1 matches 7 bases. Germline-derived CDR1 and CDR2 are SGHRS and YFSETQ. V lost 4 bases, J lost 6 bases, and 4 bases stayed unmatched. This CDR3 spans 14 amino acids. The CDR3 DNA is TGCGCCAGCAGCGTGGGACAGACTAATTCACCCCTCCACTTT. Protein product: CASSVGQTNSPLHF.

The rearrangement uses TRBV6-6 and TRBJ2-5, with D possibly TRBD2 on 7 matching bases. The V end lost 6 bases, the J end lost 5 bases, and 16 bases lay between the germline ends. The CDR3 has 14 amino acids. Germline V gene sequence: CDR1 MNHNY, CDR2 SVGAGI (reference sequence). CDR3 DNA sequence: TGTGCCAGCAGCCACCACGGGGGGCGTGAGACCCAGTACTTC. Protein product: CASSHHGGRETQYF.

In this sample, this clone turned up a few times. In DNA, the CDR3 is TGTGCCAGCAGCTTGGCCATATCGGAACTCTATGGCTACACCTTC. Protein sequence: CASSLAISELYGYTF. This sequence joins TRBV5-5 and TRBJ1-2; no reliable D call. Looked up from germline, CDR1 is SGHKS and CDR2 is YYEKEE (reference sequence). V lost 0 bases and J lost 4, with 13 bases in between. The CDR3 runs to 15 residues.

The genes are TRBV7-9 and TRBJ1-6, with 9 bases fitting TRBD1. This CDR3 spans 15 amino acids. After removal of 4 bases from V and 9 bases from J, the junction contained 7 bases not matched to a gene. In germline, CDR1 is SEHNR, CDR2 FQNEAQ (reference sequence). The CDR3 DNA is TGTGCCAGCAGCTCAGAGGGGACAGGGATTTCACCCCTCCACTTT. This encodes CASSSEGTGISPLHF. Drawing the rest from reference TRBV7-9 and TRBJ1-6, the complete variable domain is DTGVSQNPRHKITKRGQNVTFRCDPISEHNRLYWYRQTLGQGPEFLTYFQNEAQLEKSRLLSDRFSAERPKGSFSTLEIQRTEQGDSAMYLCASSSEGTGISPLHFGNGTRLTVT.

This chain joins TRBV18 and TRBJ1-1; D ambiguous. The CDR3 runs 18 residues. V shed 1 base and J shed 8 bases, with 26 bases lying between them. In germline, CDR1 is KGHSH, CDR2 LQKENI. The CDR3 DNA reads as TGTGCCAGCTCACCACTACCGCTTATTACGCCCGGAGATTTCGAAGCTTTCTTT. Its protein product is CASSPLPLITPGDFEAFF.

In its sample, this clone was seen once. The rearrangement uses TRBV6-1 and TRBJ2-3; a weak D match, TRBD2 (6 bases). Germline V CDR1 and CDR2: MNHNS, SASEGT. This CDR3 contains 15 residues. V shed 6 bases and J shed 4 bases, with 17 bases lying between them. The CDR3 protein is CASSAGRSGPDTQYF. CDR3 DNA sequence: TGTGCCAGCAGCGCGGGACGGTCAGGGCCAGATACGCAGTATTTT.

This clone was counted once. The chain has TRBV5-4 and TRBJ2-3; possible D gene TRBD2, 6 bases. Germline V gene lookup returns CDR1 SGHNT and CDR2 YYREEE (reference sequence). CDR3 length: 12 amino acids. The ends were cut back, 3 bases at V and 10 bases at J, with 12 bases in the middle. The CDR3 is CASSWDWGPQYF. The CDR3 nucleotides are TGTGCCAGCAGCTGGGACTGGGGCCCGCAGTATTTT.

The gene calls are TRBV4-3 and TRBJ1-6, with D unclear. The ends were cut back, 2 bases at V and 7 bases at J, with 12 bases in the middle. CDR3 size: 15 residues. Germline CDR1 is LGHNA and CDR2 is YSLEER. The CDR3 DNA reads TGCGCCAGCAGCCAATTTCGGACGACGAATTCACCCCTCCACTTT. Residues: CASSQFRTTNSPLHF.

This chain uses TRBV5-1 with TRBJ2-7; 8 nucleotides align to TRBD1. There are 15 residues in the CDR3. CDR1 SGHRS and CDR2 YFSETQ come from the germline V gene. Losses at the gene ends were 0 bases for V and 5 bases for J; bases not matched to a gene: 7. The CDR3 is CASSLAADRENEQYF. In nucleotides, the CDR3 is TGCGCCAGCAGCTTGGCCGCGGACAGGGAGAACGAGCAGTACTTC.

This clone came up a few times. The chain uses TRBV5-1 and TRBJ2-2, with D possibly being TRBD1 (6 bases). Germline V gene sequence: CDR1 SGHRS, CDR2 YFSETQ. The V gene lost 4 bases and the J gene lost 0 bases, with 16 bases spanning the gap. This CDR3 has 17 amino acids. DNA for the CDR3: TGCGCCAGCAGCCTGGGACACCGGAATTCGAACACCGGGGAGCTGTTTTTT. Translation gives CASSLGHRNSNTGELFF.

In the case of this clone: In the same sample, other DNA sequences code for this CDR3. The chain carries TRBV7-2 and TRBJ2-7; possible D gene TRBD2, 5 bases. Germline lookup yields CDR1 SGHTA and CDR2 FQGNSA. The CDR3 contains 12 residues. V dropped 5 bases and J dropped 4 bases, with 9 bases sitting between them. The CDR3 sequence is CASSLPGYEQYF. For the CDR3, the DNA is TGTGCCAGCAGCCTACCGGGGTACGAGCAGTACTTC.